The next 17 T cell receptor beta chains were all read from a single sample in a study of T cells in Graves' hyperthyroidism and ophthalmopathy. Amplified TCR beta CDR3 regions derived from RNA transcripts. In the first-round RT-PCR of the TCR CDR3, the HTBI primer set was used. TCRdb redid the calling of the multiplex PCR reads with MiXCR, one entry per CDR3 protein. The repertoire holds about 600,000 distinct CDR3 sequences, approximately 15% seen once, with roughly 3.4% in the top ten. The source material was blood. These receptors came from a woman between 40 and 55 years old with Graves' ophthalmopathy.

This clonotype came up many times. This rearrangement joins TRBV18 to TRBJ2-7, with TRBD2 matching 9 bases. V dropped 1 base and J dropped 7; count of bases not matched to a gene: 8. The CDR3 loop spans 15 amino acids. Germline V gene lookup returns CDR1 KGHSH and CDR2 LQKENI. The CDR3 DNA sequence: TGTGCCAGCTCACCACAGACTAGCGGTACGGGGGAGCAGTACTTC. Its translation: CASSPQTSGTGEQYF.

V is TRBV29-1 and J is TRBJ2-7; D not resolved. Trimming cost V 0 bases and J 2 bases, with 8 bases left between them. This CDR3 comprises 13 residues. Germline V gene lookup returns CDR1 SQVTM and CDR2 ANQGSEA. CDR3 sequence: CSVEDTLTYEQYF. The CDR3 region has the DNA TGCAGCGTTGAAGATACTCTGACCTACGAGCAGTACTTC.

V gene TRBV7-2 combines with J gene TRBJ2-7; D perhaps matches TRBD2 (6 bases). This CDR3 has 18 amino acids. The germline V and J ends were trimmed by 5 bases and 0 bases, with 23 bases remaining between them. Germline V CDR1 and CDR2: SGHTA, FQGNSA. Written as DNA, the CDR3 is TGTGCCAGCAGCCTCCCCCTCTGGCCGGGAGCCCCCTCCTACGAGCAGTACTTC. The encoded protein is CASSLPLWPGAPSYEQYF.

This clonotype has more than one count but fewer than ten. The CDR3 nucleotides read TGTGCCAGGTCGTGGCTCCGGGACAGTCCGTCTGGAAACACCATATATTTT. Translation gives CARSWLRDSPSGNTIYF. This chain connects TRBV27 to TRBJ1-3; TRBD1 aligns across 7 bases. Germline V CDR1 and CDR2: MNHEY, SMNVEV (reference sequence). V was pared by 9 bases and J by 1 base, with 15 bases of the junction left unmatched. CDR3 size: 17 residues.

The V call is TRBV7-9, the J call TRBJ1-1; D not certain. Germline CDR1 reads SEHNR; CDR2 reads FQNEAQ (reference sequence). The CDR3 runs 14 residues. Deletions cut 5 bases from V and 1 base from J, with 11 bases between. The DNA for the CDR3 is TGTGCCAGCAGCACAGACGGGCCGAACACTGAAGCTTTCTTT. This gives the protein CASSTDGPNTEAFF.

J is TRBJ2-1 and V is TRBV20-1; 10 bases are shared with TRBD2. Germline V gene data show CDR1 as DFQATT and CDR2 as SNEGSKA (reference sequence). The junction had 9 bases not matched to a gene; V was cut back by 6 bases and J by 4 bases. The CDR3 loop spans 15 amino acids. The CDR3 DNA reads as TGCAGTGCCACGATAGGACTAGCGGATTACAATGAGCAGTTCTTC. Protein product: CSATIGLADYNEQFF.

This clonotype was observed a handful of times. The rearrangement joins TRBV7-9 to TRBJ1-1, with 10 bases lining up with TRBD1. The ends lost 5 bases at V and 4 bases at J; junction bases unmatched: 4. The CDR3 loop spans 14 amino acids. From germline, CDR1 is SEHNR and CDR2 FQNEAQ (reference sequence). CDR3 bases: TGTGCCAGCAGCCAGGGACAGGGGCCCACTGAAGCTTTCTTT. It codes for CASSQGQGPTEAFF.

The chain employs TRBV29-1 and TRBJ2-1; a possible D gene is TRBD2 (6 bases). The germline V gene has CDR1 SQVTM and CDR2 ANQGSEA. Deletions cut 3 bases from V and 2 bases from J, with 20 bases between. CDR3 size: 17 residues. The CDR3 spells CSVESGRDRLTYNEQFF. The CDR3 nucleotides are TGCAGCGTTGAGTCCGGGCGGGACCGACTCACCTACAATGAGCAGTTCTTC.

The chain has TRBV7-9 and TRBJ2-4; 9 nucleotides match TRBD2. After removal of 5 bases from V and 8 bases from J, the junction contained 10 bases not matched to a gene. This CDR3 spans 15 amino acids. The V gene's germline CDR1 is SEHNR and CDR2 FQNEAQ (reference sequence). The DNA of the CDR3 is TGTGCCAGCAGCATCCTTATAGCGGGGGAGGACATTCAGTACTTC. Its translation is CASSILIAGEDIQYF.

This clonotype was counted many times. CDR3 sequence: CASKAGGTALHEQFF. CDR3 coding DNA: TGTGCCAGCAAAGCGGGGGGCACGGCTTTGCATGAGCAGTTCTTC. The chain links TRBV6-1 to TRBJ2-1; 9 nucleotides agree with TRBD2. Germline V lookup: CDR1 MNHNS, CDR2 SASEGT. The CDR3 loop spans 15 amino acids. The V and J ends lost 7 bases and 8 bases, in that order; junction bases with no gene match: 12.

This clonotype was detected many times. The chain carries TRBV2 and TRBJ1-5; 10 nucleotides align to TRBD1. With V trimmed by 5 bases and J by 8 bases, 9 bases remained unmatched. Germline loops: CDR1 SNHLY, CDR2 FYNNEI. The CDR3 consists of 15 residues. The CDR3 sequence: CASSRDRGSGEPQHF. The CDR3 coding sequence is TGTGCCAGCAGTAGGGACAGGGGATCGGGAGAGCCCCAGCATTTT.

The J gene is TRBJ2-1, the V gene TRBV5-1; 14 positions agree with TRBD2. The J call may be in error: the DNA end matches TRBJ2-7 better. The CDR3 is made up of 21 amino acids. Germline assignment: CDR1 SGHRS and CDR2 YFSETQ. In DNA form, the CDR3 reads TGCGCCAGCAGCTTTATAATCCGACTAGCGGGGGGGCGAAAGGCCTACAATGAGCAGTACTTC. This translates into CASSFIIRLAGGRKAYNEQYF.

This clonotype occurred many times. CDR3 in amino acids: CASSQSSSEKLFF. As DNA, the CDR3 is TGTGCCAGCAGCCAATCCAGCTCCGAAAAACTGTTTTTT. The chain uses TRBV3-1 and TRBJ1-4, with unresolved D. The CDR3 length is 13 residues. CDR1 is LGHDT, CDR2 YNNKEL, per germline (reference sequence). Trimming took 2 bases from V and 8 from J, leaving 9 bases between them.

The gene calls are TRBV18 and TRBJ2-3, with D maybe TRBD1 (5 bases). Germline V gene data show CDR1 as KGHSH and CDR2 as LQKENI. Trimming shortened V by 0 bases and J by 2 bases, and 6 bases separated the two germline ends. The CDR3 spans 14 residues. The CDR3 DNA is TGTGCCAGCTCACCACCAGGGGACACAGATACGCAGTATTTT. It is translated as CASSPPGDTDTQYF.

In regard to this clonotype: This clone may be a read error of a much larger clone one base away. This sequence joins TRBV11-2 and TRBJ2-5; D remains unclear. Germline CDR1 reads SGHAT; CDR2 reads FQNNGV. The CDR3 spans 14 residues. Trimming removed 1 base from V and 5 bases from J, with 11 bases in between. Here the CDR3 DNA reads TGTGCCAGCAGCTTAGCTGCAGGCGGTGAGACCCAGTACTTC. It specifies CASSLAAGGETQYF.

This clonotype has at least ten counts. V and J are TRBV6-1 and TRBJ2-7, with 9 bases matching TRBD2. The germline V gene encodes CDR1 MNHNS and CDR2 SASEGT. CDR3 length: 14 amino acids. V shed 7 bases and J 2 bases; nucleotides not matched to a gene: 6. The CDR3 is CASISSGNTYEQYF. Written as DNA, the CDR3 is TGTGCCAGCATATCTAGCGGGAATACCTACGAGCAGTACTTC.

At least ten counts were recorded for this clonotype. The chain is built from TRBV28 and TRBJ1-4; D unresolved. Germline CDR1 reads MDHEN; CDR2 reads SYDVKM. The CDR3 runs 15 residues. V was pared by 4 bases and J by 8 bases, with 17 bases between. The CDR3 sequence is CASSSAASGGEKLFF. Written as DNA, the CDR3 is TGTGCCAGCAGTTCCGCGGCGTCCGGCGGCGAAAAACTGTTTTTT.